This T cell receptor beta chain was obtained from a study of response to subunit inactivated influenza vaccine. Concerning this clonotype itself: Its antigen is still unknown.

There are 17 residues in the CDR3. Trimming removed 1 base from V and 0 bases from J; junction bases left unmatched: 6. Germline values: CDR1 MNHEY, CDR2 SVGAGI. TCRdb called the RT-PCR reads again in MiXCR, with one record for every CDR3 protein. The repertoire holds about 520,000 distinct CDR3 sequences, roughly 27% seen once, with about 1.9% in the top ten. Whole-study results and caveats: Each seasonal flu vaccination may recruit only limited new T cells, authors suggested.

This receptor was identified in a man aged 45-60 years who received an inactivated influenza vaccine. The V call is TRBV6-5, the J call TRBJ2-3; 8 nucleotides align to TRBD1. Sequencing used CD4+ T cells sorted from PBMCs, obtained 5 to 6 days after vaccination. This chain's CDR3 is CASSYLTGATSTDTQYF. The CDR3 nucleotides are TGTGCCAGCAGTTACTTGACAGGGGCTACTAGCACAGATACGCAGTATTTT.